This T cell receptor beta chain derives from a study of blood T cell repertoires in COVID-19. For the study at large: Sample material is recorded as cDNA or gDNA derived from T cells, B-cell-depleted T cells, or PBMCs.

The V gene end was trimmed by 6 bases and the J gene end by 3 bases; junction bases not matched to a gene: 6. In germline, CDR1 is KGHSH, CDR2 LQKENI. This CDR3 comprises 14 residues. Under the authors' procedure: Reference gene primer amplification yielded estimated nucleated cell counts. Data came from immunoSEQ multiplex PCR; TCRdb stores just in-frame clones and leaves some out. V, J and clone size are those of that table, while D and trimming were read from the DNA. The table records 60,000 or so clones, around 83% of them present only once. The sample consisted of peripheral blood. The clonotype originates from a human donor in a cohort sampled during active COVID-19. J is TRBJ1-2 and V is TRBV18; TRBD1 matches 8 bases. The CDR3 protein is CASSLDRADYGYTF. The CDR3 DNA reads as TGTGCCAGCTCCCTGGACAGGGCTGACTATGGCTACACCTTC.